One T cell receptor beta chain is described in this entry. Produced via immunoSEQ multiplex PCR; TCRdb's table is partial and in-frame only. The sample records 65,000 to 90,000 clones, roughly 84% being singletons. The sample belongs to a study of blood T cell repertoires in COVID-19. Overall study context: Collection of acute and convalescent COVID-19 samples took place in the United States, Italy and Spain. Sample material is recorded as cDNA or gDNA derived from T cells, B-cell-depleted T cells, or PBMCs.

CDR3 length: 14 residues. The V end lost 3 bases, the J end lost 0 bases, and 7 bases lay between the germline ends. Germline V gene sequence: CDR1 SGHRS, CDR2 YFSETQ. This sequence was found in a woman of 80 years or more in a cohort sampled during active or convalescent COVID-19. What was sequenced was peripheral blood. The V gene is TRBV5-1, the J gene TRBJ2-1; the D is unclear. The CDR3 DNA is TGCGCCAGCAGCTCATCTAGCTCCTACAATGAGCAGTTCTTC. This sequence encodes CASSSSSSYNEQFF. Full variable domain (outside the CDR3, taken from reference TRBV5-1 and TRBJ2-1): KAGVTQTPRYLIKTRGQQVTLSCSPISGHRSVSWYQQTPGQGLQFLFEYFSETQRNKGNFPGRFSGRQFSNSRSEMNVSTLELGDSALYLCASSSSSSYNEQFFGPGTRLTVL.